This TCR beta chain was identified in a study of blood T cells in healthy people across ages. A few counts support this clonotype. Through a sample-barcoded 5' primer and a J-beta primer mix, a second PCR was run for about 6 to 11 cycles. Every sample produced at least 2.5 million CDR3-containing paired-end reads. TCRdb re-called the 5' RACE reads through MiXCR, storing one row per CDR3 protein. The table records 550,000 to 600,000 distinct CDR3 sequences, under 55% of them present only once. Germline CDR1 SQVTM, CDR2 ANQGSEA. The CDR3 consists of 13 residues. Unmatched junction bases numbered 8, after V lost 7 bases and J lost 6 bases.

This TCR was sampled from an elderly man in good health. Sequences were obtained from blood. The chain uses TRBV29-1 and TRBJ2-1; TRBD2 matches 8 bases. The CDR3 protein is CSATAGGGNEQFF. Written as DNA, the CDR3 is TGCAGCGCAACGGCCGGGGGGGGCAATGAGCAGTTCTTC.